The clone carrying this TCR beta chain was seen ten or more times. Its cognate antigen is unknown. The read halts 3 residues ahead of the CDR3 end, with the missing end drawn from the germline J gene. Both groups were predominantly of Caucasian heritage. Donors gave about 5 to 9 ml heparinized peripheral whole blood. The source of the sample is a study of T cell clonality in common variable immunodeficiency. Study-wide results and caveats: Reportedly, TCR beta sequences from common variable immunodeficiency showed fewer deletions and N-nucleotide insertions.

Control and CVID samples contributed equal amounts of genomic DNA. Some clones are missing from TCRdb's copy, which holds only in-frame ones; the method was immunoSEQ multiplex PCR. The sample includes more than 45,000 clones, none of them occurring once. Germline V gene lookup returns CDR1 SGHRS and CDR2 YFSETQ. The CDR3 has 14 residues. V shed 4 bases and J 6 bases; nucleotides not matched to a gene: 3. The receptor was derived from a person aged 18 to 70 in good health. The specimen was peripheral blood mononuclear cells. This rearrangement joins TRBV5-1 to TRBJ2-1, with 11 positions matching TRBD2. The CDR3 DNA, read in part, is TGCGCCAGCAGCGACACTAGCGGGGGCAATGAG. Amino acid sequence: CASSDTSGGNE. The whole CDR3 sequence is CASSDTSGGNEQFF.